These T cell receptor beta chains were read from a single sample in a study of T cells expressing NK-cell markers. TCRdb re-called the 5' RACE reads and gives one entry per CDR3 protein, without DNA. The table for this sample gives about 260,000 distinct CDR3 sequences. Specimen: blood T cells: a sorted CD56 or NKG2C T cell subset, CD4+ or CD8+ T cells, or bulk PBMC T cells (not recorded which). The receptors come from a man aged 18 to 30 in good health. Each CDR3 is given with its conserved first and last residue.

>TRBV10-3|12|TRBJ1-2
CATSPDDYGYTF
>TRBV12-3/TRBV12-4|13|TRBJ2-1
CASSLNSGNEQFF
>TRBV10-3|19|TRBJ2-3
CAISESNRPGTSGTDTQYF
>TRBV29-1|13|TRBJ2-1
CSVIRSLTVEQFF
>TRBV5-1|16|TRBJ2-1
CASSLAAGLLDNEQFF
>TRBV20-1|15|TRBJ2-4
CSASPRRPAKNIQYF
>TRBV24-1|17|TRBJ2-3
CATSDLGIAGITDTQYF
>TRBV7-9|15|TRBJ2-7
CASTSRGAFQYEQYF
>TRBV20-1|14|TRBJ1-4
CSAKPDRVNEKLFF
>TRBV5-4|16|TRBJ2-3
CASSSPPAVGTDTQYF
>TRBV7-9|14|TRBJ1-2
CASRAPGTNYGYTF
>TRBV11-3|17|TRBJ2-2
CASSLRLRHANTGELFF
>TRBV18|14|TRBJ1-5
CASSQDRGIQPQHF
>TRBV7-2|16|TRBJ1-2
CASSSPTGGAGYGYTF
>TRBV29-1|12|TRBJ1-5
CSVVGFDSSQHF
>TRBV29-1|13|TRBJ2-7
CSVTQGSNYEQYF
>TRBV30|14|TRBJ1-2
CAWSERQGFGRYTF
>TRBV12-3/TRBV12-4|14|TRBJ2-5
CASSTRTAGETQYF
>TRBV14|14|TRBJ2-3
CASGDSSLTDTQYF
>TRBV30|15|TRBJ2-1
CAWKLVTLAGNEQFF
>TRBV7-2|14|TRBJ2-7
CASSYLGSVYEQYF
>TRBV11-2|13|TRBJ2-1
CASSLEPYNEQFF
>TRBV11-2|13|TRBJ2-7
CASSIGTSYEQYF
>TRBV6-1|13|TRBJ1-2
CASSETRDRGYTF
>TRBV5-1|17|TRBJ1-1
CASSLASGGLMNTEAFF
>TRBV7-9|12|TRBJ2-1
CASSLGNNEQFF